This T cell receptor (beta chain) was identified during a study of beta chain features in type 1 diabetes. Study-level background: Sorted cells, roughly 100,000,000 in number, were examined across all samples. General study findings and limits: Researchers report that Type 1 diabetes patients had moderately but significantly shorter TCRB CDR3s across all four CD4+ subsets. Sequencing used cDNA, and cells with high TCR expression could therefore be over-represented.

Sequenced material consisted of expressed TCRB transcripts (all of the isolated RNA was reverse transcribed). Produced via immunoSEQ multiplex PCR; TCRdb's table is partial and in-frame only. The sample shows under 70,000 clones, about 60% of them seen only once. As regards this clone: As yet, its antigen is unknown.

V gave up 6 bases and J gave up 6 bases; unmatched junction bases: 11. CDR1 and CDR2 from the germline V gene are MNHEY and SVGAGI. The CDR3 spans 15 residues. The chain uses TRBV6-5 and TRBJ1-2, with 9 nucleotides matching TRBD1. Sequenced: stem cell memory CD4+ T cells from blood. The origin of this receptor is a woman in her twenties or thirties with type 1 diabetes. DNA for the CDR3: TGTGCCAGCAGCTACAGGGGGCCCTCCTCTCATGGCTACACCTTC. As protein: CASSYRGPSSHGYTF.